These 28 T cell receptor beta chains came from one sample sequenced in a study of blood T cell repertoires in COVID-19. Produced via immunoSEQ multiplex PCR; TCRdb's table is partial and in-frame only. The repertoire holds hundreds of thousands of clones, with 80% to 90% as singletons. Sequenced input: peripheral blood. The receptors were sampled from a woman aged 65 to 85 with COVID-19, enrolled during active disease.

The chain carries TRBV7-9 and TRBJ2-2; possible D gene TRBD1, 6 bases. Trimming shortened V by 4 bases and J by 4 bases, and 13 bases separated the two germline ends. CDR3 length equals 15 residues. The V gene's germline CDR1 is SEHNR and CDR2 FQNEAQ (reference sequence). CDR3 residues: CASSSQGSSTGELFF. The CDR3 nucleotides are TGTGCCAGCAGCTCCCAGGGGTCAAGCACCGGGGAGCTGTTTTTT.

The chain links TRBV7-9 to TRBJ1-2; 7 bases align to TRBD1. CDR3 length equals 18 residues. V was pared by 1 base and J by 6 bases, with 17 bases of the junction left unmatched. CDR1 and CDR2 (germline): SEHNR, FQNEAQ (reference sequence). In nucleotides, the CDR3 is TGTGCCAGCAGCTTAGGGACCGGGACAGTCGTCCTGGGGAATGGCTACACCTTC. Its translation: CASSLGTGTVVLGNGYTF.

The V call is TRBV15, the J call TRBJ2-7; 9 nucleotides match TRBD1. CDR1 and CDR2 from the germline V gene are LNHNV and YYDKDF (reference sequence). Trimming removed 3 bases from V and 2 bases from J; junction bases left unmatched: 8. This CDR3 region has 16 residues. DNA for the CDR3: TGTGCCACCAGCAGCCAACTGGGACAGGGCGCCTACGAGCAGTACTTC. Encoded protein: CATSSQLGQGAYEQYF.

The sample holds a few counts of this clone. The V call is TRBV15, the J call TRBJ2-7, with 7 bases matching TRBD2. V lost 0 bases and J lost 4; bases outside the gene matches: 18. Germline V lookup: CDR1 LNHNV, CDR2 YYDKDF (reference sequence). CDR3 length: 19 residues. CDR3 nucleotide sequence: TGTGCCACCAGCAGAGATATTAGCGGGTCGAGTTCATTTATTTACGAGCAGTACTTC. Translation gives CATSRDISGSSSFIYEQYF.

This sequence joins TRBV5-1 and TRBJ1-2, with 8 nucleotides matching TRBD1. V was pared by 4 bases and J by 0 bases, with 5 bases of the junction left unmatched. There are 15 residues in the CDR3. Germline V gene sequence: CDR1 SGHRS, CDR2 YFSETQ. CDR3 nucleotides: TGCGCCAGCAGCCGGGACAGGACATCTAACTATGGCTACACCTTC. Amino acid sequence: CASSRDRTSNYGYTF.

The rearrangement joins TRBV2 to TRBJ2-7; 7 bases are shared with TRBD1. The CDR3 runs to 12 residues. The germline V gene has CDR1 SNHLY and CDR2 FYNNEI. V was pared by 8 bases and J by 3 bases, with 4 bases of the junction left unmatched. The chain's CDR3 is CASVAGGYEQYF. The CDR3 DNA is TGTGCCAGCGTGGCAGGGGGCTACGAGCAGTACTTC.

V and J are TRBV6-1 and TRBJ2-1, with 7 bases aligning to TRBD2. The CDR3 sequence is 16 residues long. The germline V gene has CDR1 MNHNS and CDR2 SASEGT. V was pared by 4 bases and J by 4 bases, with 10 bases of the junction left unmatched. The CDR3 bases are TGTGCCAGCAGTGTAGCGGGCGGGAGCCGGTACAATGAGCAGTTCTTC. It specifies CASSVAGGSRYNEQFF.

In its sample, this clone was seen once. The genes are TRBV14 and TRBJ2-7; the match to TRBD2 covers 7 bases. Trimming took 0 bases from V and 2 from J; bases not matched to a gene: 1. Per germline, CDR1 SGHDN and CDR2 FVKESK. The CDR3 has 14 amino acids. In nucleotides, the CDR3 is TGTGCCAGCAGCCAAGATCTAGCGGCCTACGAGCAGTACTTC. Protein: CASSQDLAAYEQYF.

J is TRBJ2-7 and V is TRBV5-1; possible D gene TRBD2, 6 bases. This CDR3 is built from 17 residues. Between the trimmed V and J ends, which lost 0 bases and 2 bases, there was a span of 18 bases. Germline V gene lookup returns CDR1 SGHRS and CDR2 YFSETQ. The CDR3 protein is CASSLVPGASAAYEQYF. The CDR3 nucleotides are TGCGCCAGCAGCTTGGTTCCTGGAGCTAGCGCCGCCTACGAGCAGTACTTC.

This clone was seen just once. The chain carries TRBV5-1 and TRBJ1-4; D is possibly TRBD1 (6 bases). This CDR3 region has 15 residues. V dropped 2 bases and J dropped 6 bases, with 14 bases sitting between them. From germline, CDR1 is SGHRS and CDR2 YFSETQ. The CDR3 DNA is TGCGCCAGCAGCTTAGGGGGGGTTAGTTATGAAAAACTGTTTTTT. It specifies CASSLGGVSYEKLFF.

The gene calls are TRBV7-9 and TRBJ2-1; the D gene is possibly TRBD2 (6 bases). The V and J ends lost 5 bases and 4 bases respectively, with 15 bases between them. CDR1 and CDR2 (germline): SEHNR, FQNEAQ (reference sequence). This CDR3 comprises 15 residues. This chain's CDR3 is CASSPVAEGYNEQFF. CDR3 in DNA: TGTGCCAGCAGCCCCGTCGCGGAGGGTTACAATGAGCAGTTCTTC.

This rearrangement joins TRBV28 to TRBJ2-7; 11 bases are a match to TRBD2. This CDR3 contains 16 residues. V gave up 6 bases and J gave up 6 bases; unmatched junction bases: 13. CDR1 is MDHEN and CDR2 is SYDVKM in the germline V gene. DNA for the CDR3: TGTGCCAGCAGGTCGAGACTCGTAGCGGGAGGGACCGAGCAGTACTTC. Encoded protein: CASRSRLVAGGTEQYF. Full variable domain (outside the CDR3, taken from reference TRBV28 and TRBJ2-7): DVKVTQSSRYLVKRTGEKVFLECVQDMDHENMFWYRQDPGLGLRLIYFSYDVKMKEKGDIPEGYSVSREKKERFSLILESASTNQTSMYLCASRSRLVAGGTEQYFGPGTRLTVT.

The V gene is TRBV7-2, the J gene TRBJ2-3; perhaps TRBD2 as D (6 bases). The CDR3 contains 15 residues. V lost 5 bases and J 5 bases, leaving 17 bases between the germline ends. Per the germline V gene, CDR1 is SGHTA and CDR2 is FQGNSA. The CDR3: CASSRGLPNQDTQYF. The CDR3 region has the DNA TGTGCCAGCAGCCGGGGACTCCCGAATCAAGATACGCAGTATTTT.

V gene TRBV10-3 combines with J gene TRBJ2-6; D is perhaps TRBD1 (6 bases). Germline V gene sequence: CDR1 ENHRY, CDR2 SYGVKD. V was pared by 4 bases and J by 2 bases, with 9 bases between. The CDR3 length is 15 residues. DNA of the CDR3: TGTGCCATCAGTGGGACAGTCGCTGGGGCCAACGTCCTGACTTTC. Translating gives CAISGTVAGANVLTF.

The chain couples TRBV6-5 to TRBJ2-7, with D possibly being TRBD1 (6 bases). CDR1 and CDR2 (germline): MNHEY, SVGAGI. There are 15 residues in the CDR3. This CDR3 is CASQQLGAQGREQYF. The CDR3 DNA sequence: TGTGCTAGCCAGCAGTTAGGAGCACAGGGACGAGAGCAGTACTTC.

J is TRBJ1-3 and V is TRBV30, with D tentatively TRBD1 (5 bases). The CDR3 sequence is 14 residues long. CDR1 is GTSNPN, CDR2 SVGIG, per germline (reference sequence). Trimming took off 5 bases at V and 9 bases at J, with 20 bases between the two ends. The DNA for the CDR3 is TGTGCCTGGGGTACCCCCGAGCAGGGTAGCACCATATATTTT. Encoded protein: CAWGTPEQGSTIYF.

The DNA of the CDR3 is TGTGCCAGCAGCTTAGGGACAGGGAACACTGAAGCTTTCTTT. Amino acid sequence: CASSLGTGNTEAFF. This chain joins TRBV11-2 and TRBJ1-1, with TRBD1 matching over 7 bases. The junction had 0 bases not matched to a gene; V was cut back by 1 base and J by 1 base. Germline V lookup: CDR1 SGHAT, CDR2 FQNNGV. This CDR3 region has 14 residues. Together with reference TRBV11-2 and TRBJ1-1, the CDR3 gives the full variable domain: EAGVAQSPRYKIIEKRQSVAFWCNPISGHATLYWYQQILGQGPKLLIQFQNNGVVDDSQLPKDRFSAERLKGVDSTLKIQPAKLEDSAVYLCASSLGTGNTEAFFGQGTRLTVV.

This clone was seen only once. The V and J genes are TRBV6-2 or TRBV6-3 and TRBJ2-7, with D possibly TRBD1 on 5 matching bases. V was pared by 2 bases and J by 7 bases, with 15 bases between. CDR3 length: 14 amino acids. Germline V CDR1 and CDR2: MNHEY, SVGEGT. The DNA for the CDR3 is TGTGCCAGCAGTTACGGCAGGGTAATCGGTGAGCAGTACTTC. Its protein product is CASSYGRVIGEQYF.

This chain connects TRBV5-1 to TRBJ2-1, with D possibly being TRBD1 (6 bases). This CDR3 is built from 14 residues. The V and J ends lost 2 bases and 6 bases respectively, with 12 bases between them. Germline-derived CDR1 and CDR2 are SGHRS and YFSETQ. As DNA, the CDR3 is TGCGCCAGCAGCTTTACAGGGTTAGGCAATGAGCAGTTCTTC. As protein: CASSFTGLGNEQFF.

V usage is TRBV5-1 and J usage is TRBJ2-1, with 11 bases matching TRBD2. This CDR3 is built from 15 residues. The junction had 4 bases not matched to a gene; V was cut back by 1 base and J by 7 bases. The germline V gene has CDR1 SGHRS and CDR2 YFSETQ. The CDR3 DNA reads TGCGCCAGCAGCTTGTGGCTAGCGGGAGGAAATGAGCAGTTCTTC. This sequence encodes CASSLWLAGGNEQFF. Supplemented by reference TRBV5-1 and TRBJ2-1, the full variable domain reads KAGVTQTPRYLIKTRGQQVTLSCSPISGHRSVSWYQQTPGQGLQFLFEYFSETQRNKGNFPGRFSGRQFSNSRSEMNVSTLELGDSALYLCASSLWLAGGNEQFFGPGTRLTVL.

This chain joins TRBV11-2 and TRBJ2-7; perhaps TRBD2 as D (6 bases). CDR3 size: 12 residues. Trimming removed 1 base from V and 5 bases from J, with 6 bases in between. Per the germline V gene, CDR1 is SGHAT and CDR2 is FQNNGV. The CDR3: CASSLAGDEQYF. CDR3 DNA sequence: TGTGCCAGCAGCTTAGCGGGAGACGAGCAGTACTTC.

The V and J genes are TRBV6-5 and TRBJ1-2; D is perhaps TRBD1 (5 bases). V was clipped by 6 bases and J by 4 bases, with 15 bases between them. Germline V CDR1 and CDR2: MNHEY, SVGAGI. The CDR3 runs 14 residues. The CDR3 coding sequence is TGTGCCAGCAGCCCGATAGCCAGGGCCTATGGCTACACCTTC. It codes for CASSPIARAYGYTF.

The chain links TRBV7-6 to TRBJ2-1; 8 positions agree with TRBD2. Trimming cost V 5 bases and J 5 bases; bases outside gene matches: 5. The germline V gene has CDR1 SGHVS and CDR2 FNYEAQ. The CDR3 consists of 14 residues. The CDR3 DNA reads TGTGCCAGCAGCCTTAGCGGGAACAACAATGAGCAGTTCTTC. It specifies CASSLSGNNNEQFF. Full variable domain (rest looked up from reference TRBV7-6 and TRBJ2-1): GAGVSQSPRYKVTKRGQDVALRCDPISGHVSLYWYRQALGQGPEFLTYFNYEAQQDKSGLPNDRFSAERPEGSISTLTIQRTEQRDSAMYRCASSLSGNNNEQFFGPGTRLTVL.

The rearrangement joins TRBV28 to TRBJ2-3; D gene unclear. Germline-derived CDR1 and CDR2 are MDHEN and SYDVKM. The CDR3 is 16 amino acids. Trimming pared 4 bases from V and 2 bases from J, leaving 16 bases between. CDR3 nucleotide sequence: TGTGCCAGCAGTTCGGTCTCAGCGCGGTACACAGATACGCAGTATTTT. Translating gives CASSSVSARYTDTQYF.

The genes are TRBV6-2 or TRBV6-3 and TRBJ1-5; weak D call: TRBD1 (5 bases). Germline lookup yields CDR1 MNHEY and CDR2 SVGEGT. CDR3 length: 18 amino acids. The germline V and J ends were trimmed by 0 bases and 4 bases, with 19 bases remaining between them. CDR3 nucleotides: TGTGCCAGCAGTTACTCGAGTGGGGCCCTACCGCAAAATCAGCCCCAGCATTTT. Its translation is CASSYSSGALPQNQPQHF.

The CDR3 sequence: CASSVEKGLRTDTQYF. The CDR3 nucleotides read TGTGCCAGCAGCGTAGAGAAAGGACTTCGCACAGATACGCAGTATTTT. V gene TRBV9 combines with J gene TRBJ2-3, with D maybe TRBD2 (5 bases). This CDR3 is built from 16 residues. Trimming stripped 0 bases from V and 1 base from J, with 12 bases between. The V gene's germline CDR1 is SGDLS and CDR2 YYNGEE.

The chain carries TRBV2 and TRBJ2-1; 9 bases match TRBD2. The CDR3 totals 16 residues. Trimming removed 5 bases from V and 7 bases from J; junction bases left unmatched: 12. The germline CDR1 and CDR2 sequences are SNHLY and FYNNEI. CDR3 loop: CASSPGYWRGGNEQFF. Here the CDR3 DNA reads TGTGCCAGCAGTCCTGGTTATTGGCGGGGGGGGAATGAGCAGTTCTTC.

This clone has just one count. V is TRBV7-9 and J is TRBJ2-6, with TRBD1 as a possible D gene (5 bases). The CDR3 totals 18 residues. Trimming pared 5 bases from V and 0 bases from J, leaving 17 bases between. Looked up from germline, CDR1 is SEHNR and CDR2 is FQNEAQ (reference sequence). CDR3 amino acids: CASSPIGVFASGANVLTF. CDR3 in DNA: TGTGCCAGCAGCCCCATAGGGGTTTTCGCCTCTGGGGCCAACGTCCTGACTTTC.